This TCR beta chain is from a study of CD8+CD57+ T cells in acquired aplastic anemia (dated by TCRdb to the late 2010s). Regarding the research as a whole: A mean of approximately 2.9 ug of DNA, ranging from roughly 0.2 to 30 ug, was extracted from sorted CD4+ and CD8+ cells. Healthy donor samples averaged approximately 9.8 million reads for CD4+ and 11.0 million for CD8+ cells.

Results and caveats for the whole study, not just this receptor: No significant difference in CD8+ Simpson's diversity was found between patients and healthy controls (P=0.060). Roughly 30 CD8+ CDR3 sequences were found to be shared between patients and controls, but these sequences appeared to be highly expressed in patients and within the immunodominant clones of the patients.

TCR beta VDJ combination and CDR3 sequence profiling used genomic DNA as the template. An Illumina HiSeq 2000 was the platform used for TCR repertoire sequencing. As for how the authors treated the data: Repertoires were assessed using TRBV/TRBJ rearrangement plots, CDR3 size and DJ length profiles, and Simpson's diversity index. Whichever DNA sequence was most abundant in the deep sequencing data was defined as the immunodominant clone. CDR3 amino acid sequences were screened for sharing across subjects and were compared with published repertoires and the VDJdb database. TCRdb reanalyzed the raw reads on its own, using fastp at Q25 for trimming and MiXCR for clone calling, and kept in-frame beta chains. Records with the same CDR3 protein are collapsed into one entry carrying the most frequent genes and DNA. These V and J calls originate from TCRdb's pipeline instead of the authors' own analysis. The sample includes about 220,000 distinct CDR3 sequences, with roughly 33% observed a single time. The top ten clones comprise roughly 1.1% of the sample.

Based on the germline V gene (reference sequence), the CDR1 and CDR2 sequences are SGHAT and FQDESV. Its CDR3 holds 16 amino acids, cysteine through phenylalanine. The entry retains the CDR3 DNA only, 48 bases that are in frame from base 1. V lost 5 bases and J lost 5 bases, and the count of bases not matched to a germline gene is 11. The study deep-sequenced TCR repertoires of sorted CD4+ and CD8+ blood T cells from severe aplastic anemia patients and healthy subjects. Ficoll-Paque density gradient centrifugation was used to isolate peripheral blood mononuclear cells. Before DNA was extracted, CD4+ and CD8+ T cells were sorted using either FACS or magnetic beads. With regard to this clonotype: What this receptor recognizes is not known. One base away there is no much larger clone; base qualities are not given.

The chain joins TRBV11-1 to TRBJ1-1; 10 junctional bases match TRBD1. This TCR derives from a human donor in good health, serving as a control. What was sequenced was sorted CD4+, CD8+, or CD8+CD57+ T cells (not recorded which) from PBMCs. The CDR3: CASSPGQGLSRTEAFF. The nucleotides read TGTGCCAGCAGCCCGGGACAGGGGTTATCTCGGACTGAAGCTTTCTTT.